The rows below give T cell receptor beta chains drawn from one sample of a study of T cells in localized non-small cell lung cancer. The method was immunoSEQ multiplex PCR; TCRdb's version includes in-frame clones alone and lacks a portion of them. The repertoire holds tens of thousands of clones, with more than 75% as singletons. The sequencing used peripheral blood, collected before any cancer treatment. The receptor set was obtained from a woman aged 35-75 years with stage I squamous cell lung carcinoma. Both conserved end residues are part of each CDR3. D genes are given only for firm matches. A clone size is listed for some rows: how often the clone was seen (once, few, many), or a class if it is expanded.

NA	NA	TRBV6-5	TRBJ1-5	CASRKGGGGNQPQHF	TGTGCCAGCAGAAAGGGGGGGGGCGGCAATCAGCCCCAGCATTTT
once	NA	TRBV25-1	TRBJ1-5	CASSGGGPNQPQHF	TGTGCCAGCAGTGGTGGGGGTCCCAATCAGCCCCAGCATTTT
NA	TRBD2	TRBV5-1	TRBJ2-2	CASSFGGDTGELFF	TGCGCCAGCAGCTTTGGGGGGGACACCGGGGAGCTGTTTTTT
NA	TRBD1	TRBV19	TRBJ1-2	CASSTPYRQGTRGYTF	TGTGCCAGTAGTACCCCCTACCGACAGGGAACTAGGGGCTACACCTTC
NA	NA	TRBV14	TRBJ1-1	CASSQESVGMGRVTEAFF	TGTGCCAGCAGCCAAGAAAGCGTGGGGATGGGCAGAGTCACTGAAGCTTTCTTT
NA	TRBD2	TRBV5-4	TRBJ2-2	CASRRAGGDPSGELFF	TGTGCCAGCAGGCGAGCGGGGGGGGATCCAAGCGGGGAGCTGTTTTTT
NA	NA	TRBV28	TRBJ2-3	CASSFQGYDTQYF	TGTGCCAGCAGTTTTCAGGGCTACGATACGCAGTATTTT
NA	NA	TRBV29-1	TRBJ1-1	CSVESGAWNTEAFF	TGCAGCGTTGAATCCGGGGCGTGGAACACTGAAGCTTTCTTT
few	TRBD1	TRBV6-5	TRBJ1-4	CASSYSGGGEKLFF	TGTGCCAGCAGTTACTCAGGGGGCGGTGAAAAACTGTTTTTT
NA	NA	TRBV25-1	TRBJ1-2	CASSESGTQVNGYTF	TGTGCCAGCAGCGAATCCGGGACACAAGTAAATGGCTACACCTTC
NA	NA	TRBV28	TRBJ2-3	CASSLLGTDTQYF	TGTGCCAGCAGTTTATTAGGAACAGATACGCAGTATTTT
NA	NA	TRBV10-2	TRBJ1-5	CASTEADYQPQHF	TGCGCCAGCACCGAAGCGGATTATCAGCCCCAGCATTTT
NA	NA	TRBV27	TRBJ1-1	CASSRRGFMNTEAFF	TGTGCCAGCAGTCGGCGCGGCTTCATGAACACTGAAGCTTTCTTT
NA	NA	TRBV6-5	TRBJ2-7	CASSYSSSRYEQYF	TGTGCCAGCAGTTACTCGAGTAGCCGCTACGAGCAGTACTTC
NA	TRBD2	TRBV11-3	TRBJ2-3	CASSSRLAGSSDTQYF	TGTGCCAGCAGCTCTCGACTAGCAGGGTCGTCAGATACGCAGTATTTT
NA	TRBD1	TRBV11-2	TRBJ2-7	CASSLADRGTYEQYF	TGTGCCAGCAGCTTAGCCGACAGGGGAACCTACGAGCAGTACTTC